Listed here are 32 T cell receptor beta chains from one sample, sequenced in a study of blood T cell repertoires in COVID-19. Generated by immunoSEQ multiplex PCR, the TCRdb table keeps only in-frame clones and is missing some. The sample contains around 140,000 clones, roughly three quarters of which appear only once. Sequencing was carried out using peripheral blood. Every receptor here comes from a woman aged 60 to 75 with acute or convalescent COVID-19.

This chain links TRBV27 with TRBJ2-7; TRBD1 might be the D (5 bases). The V end lost 6 bases, the J end lost 0 bases, and 12 bases lay between the germline ends. Germline assignment: CDR1 MNHEY and CDR2 SMNVEV (reference sequence). The length of the CDR3 is 14 residues. The CDR3 reads CASRFTGISYEQYF. The CDR3 DNA reads as TGTGCCAGCAGATTTACAGGTATCTCCTACGAGCAGTACTTC.

This chain uses TRBV5-1 with TRBJ1-2, with TRBD1 matching over 12 bases. Trimming took 4 bases from V and 5 from J; bases not matched to a gene: 3. The CDR3 loop spans 14 amino acids. Looked up from germline, CDR1 is SGHRS and CDR2 is YFSETQ. The DNA of the CDR3 is TGCGCCAGCAGCGGGGACAGGGGGCTGTATGGCTACACCTTC. It specifies CASSGDRGLYGYTF.

This sequence joins TRBV6-1 and TRBJ1-5; D perhaps matches TRBD1 (5 bases). The CDR3 runs 15 residues. CDR1 is MNHNS, CDR2 SASEGT, per germline. The germline V and J ends were trimmed by 0 bases and 2 bases, with 8 bases remaining between them. DNA of the CDR3: TGTGCCAGCAGTGAAGCAACCAGGGGCAATCAGCCCCAGCATTTT. Translated, it gives CASSEATRGNQPQHF.

The chain has TRBV3-1 (or the pseudogene TRBV3-2) and TRBJ1-3, with 12 positions matching TRBD1. The CDR3 spans 15 residues. V dropped 5 bases and J dropped 5; count of bases not matched to a gene: 4. Per the germline V gene, CDR1 is LGHDT and CDR2 is YNNKEL (reference sequence). The CDR3 nucleotides read TGTGCCAGCAGCTCCGGGACAGGGGGCAGAAACACCATATATTTT. Translated: CASSSGTGGRNTIYF.

This chain uses TRBV27 with TRBJ2-1; D is perhaps TRBD2 (6 bases). The CDR3 extends over 10 amino acids. Germline V gives CDR1 MNHEY, CDR2 SMNVEV (reference sequence). Trimming left V 8 bases short and J 13 bases short, with 12 bases between. This chain's CDR3 is CASGWDSQFF. The CDR3 coding sequence is TGTGCCAGCGGATGGGACTCCCAGTTCTTC.

The chain recombines TRBV6-5 with TRBJ1-5; possibly TRBD1 for D (5 bases). From germline, CDR1 is MNHEY and CDR2 SVGAGI. Trimming removed 4 bases at V and 2 bases at J, with 9 bases between. This CDR3 spans 14 amino acids. DNA of the CDR3: TGTGCCAGCAGTTTAGACAGCCGCAATCAGCCCCAGCATTTT. Its translation is CASSLDSRNQPQHF.

The chain combines TRBV6-5 with TRBJ1-4, with D perhaps TRBD1 (6 bases). Germline lookup yields CDR1 MNHEY and CDR2 SVGAGI. The ends were cut back, 8 bases at V and 5 bases at J, with 15 bases in the middle. This CDR3 contains 14 residues. The CDR3 DNA follows: TGTGCCAGCCACGACAGGCCTGGGAATGAAAAACTGTTTTTT. Its protein product is CASHDRPGNEKLFF.

The rearrangement links TRBV6-1 to TRBJ2-3, with D perhaps matching TRBD2 (6 bases). With 3 bases removed from V and 2 bases from J, the gap between germline ends came to 12 bases. This CDR3 is 15 amino acids long. Germline CDR1 is MNHNS and CDR2 is SASEGT. CDR3 region: CASSEYLANTDTQYF. The CDR3, as DNA: TGTGCCAGCAGTGAGTACCTAGCGAACACAGATACGCAGTATTTT.

The chain is built from TRBV30 and TRBJ1-6; no definite D call. The germline V and J ends were trimmed by 0 bases and 6 bases, with 6 bases remaining between them. CDR3 size: 13 residues. In germline, CDR1 is GTSNPN, CDR2 SVGIG (reference sequence). The CDR3 bases are TGTGCCTGGAGTGTCGGGTTTAATTCACCCCTCCACTTT. It encodes CAWSVGFNSPLHF.

This clone has a handful of counts. J is TRBJ2-2 and V is TRBV24-1, with 12 positions matching TRBD2. Germline lookup yields CDR1 KGHDR and CDR2 SFDVKD. Trimming took 3 bases from V and 0 from J; bases not matched to a gene: 7. The CDR3 runs 19 residues. This CDR3 is CATSDPGLAGGANTGELFF. The CDR3 DNA sequence: TGTGCCACCAGTGATCCGGGGCTAGCGGGAGGGGCGAACACCGGGGAGCTGTTTTTT.

V and J are TRBV7-6 and TRBJ2-1; D remains ambiguous. Per the germline V gene, CDR1 is SGHVS and CDR2 is FNYEAQ. Trimming left V 5 bases short and J 7 bases short, with 6 bases between. The CDR3 covers 11 residues. The CDR3 loop is CASSPQNEQFF. The CDR3 DNA reads TGTGCCAGCAGCCCCCAGAATGAGCAGTTCTTC.

This clone was observed once. The V call is TRBV6-4, the J call TRBJ1-2, with D possibly TRBD1 on 6 matching bases. CDR1 is MRHNA, CDR2 SNTAGT, per germline. The CDR3 is 13 residues long. Trimming took 3 bases from V and 6 from J, leaving 11 bases between them. The CDR3 DNA reads as TGTGCCAGCAGTGAAAACAGGGCGGATGGCTACACCTTC. This codes for CASSENRADGYTF.

The rearrangement joins TRBV11-1 to TRBJ2-5, with 9 bases fitting TRBD1. This CDR3 spans 15 amino acids. The ends lost 5 bases at V and 3 bases at J; junction bases unmatched: 7. CDR1 is SGHAT, CDR2 FQDESV, per germline (reference sequence). CDR3 coding DNA: TGTGCCAGCAGCGAATCGGGACAGGGTAAAGAGACCCAGTACTTC. This codes for CASSESGQGKETQYF.

This chain joins TRBV28 and TRBJ2-7, with TRBD1 identical over 9 bases. The CDR3 has 15 amino acids. From germline, CDR1 is MDHEN and CDR2 SYDVKM. The V gene end was trimmed by 0 bases and the J gene end by 3 bases; junction bases not matched to a gene: 3. CDR3 DNA sequence: TGTGCCAGCAGTTTATGGGGGACAGGGAGCTACGAGCAGTACTTC. Protein: CASSLWGTGSYEQYF.

This clone was seen only once. The chain is built from TRBV4-1 and TRBJ2-3; 9 bases agree with TRBD1. Unmatched junction bases numbered 7, after V lost 3 bases and J lost 3 bases. This CDR3 has 16 amino acids. Germline V gives CDR1 MGHRA, CDR2 YSYEKL. CDR3 protein: CASSQEGQGYTDTQYF. The CDR3 DNA follows: TGCGCCAGCAGCCAGGAAGGACAGGGGTATACAGATACGCAGTATTTT.

The rearrangement links TRBV7-3 to TRBJ2-1, with TRBD1 matching 8 bases. This CDR3 has 13 amino acids. V gave up 4 bases and J gave up 9 bases; unmatched junction bases: 5. Germline V gene sequence: CDR1 SGHTA, CDR2 FQGTGA. In DNA, the CDR3 is TGTGCCAGCAGCTATACGCAGGGGGCTGAGCAGTTCTTC. It encodes CASSYTQGAEQFF.

The table lists this clone with a count of one. This chain uses TRBV2 with TRBJ1-5; tentatively, D is TRBD1 (5 bases). Germline CDR1 is SNHLY and CDR2 is FYNNEI. The CDR3 is 15 residues long. Trimming shortened V by 2 bases and J by 2 bases, and 10 bases separated the two germline ends. In nucleotides, the CDR3 is TGTGCCAGCAGTGAAACCAGGGTGGGCAATCAGCCCCAGCATTTT. Amino acids: CASSETRVGNQPQHF.

This chain uses TRBV7-8 with TRBJ2-1; D is undetermined. This CDR3 contains 12 residues. V lost 5 bases and J lost 8, with 10 bases in between. CDR1 and CDR2 from the germline V gene are SGHVS and FQNEAQ. CDR3 in DNA: TGTGCCAGCAGCCCCCTGTCCGATGAGCAGTTCTTC. Residues: CASSPLSDEQFF.

The chain joins TRBV11-3 to TRBJ2-2; 14 bases match TRBD2. There are 17 residues in the CDR3. The germline V gene encodes CDR1 SGHNT and CDR2 YENEEA. V was pared by 1 base and J by 4 bases, with 2 bases of the junction left unmatched. CDR3 loop: CASSLAGTSGGTGELFF. The CDR3 DNA reads TGTGCCAGCAGCTTAGCCGGGACTAGCGGGGGCACCGGGGAGCTGTTTTTT.

CDR3 loop: CASSPIAAHYNEQFF. The CDR3 nucleotides are TGTGCCAGTAGCCCCATAGCGGCCCACTACAATGAGCAGTTCTTC. This chain joins TRBV19 and TRBJ2-1; tentatively, D is TRBD2 (6 bases). Looked up from germline, CDR1 is LNHDA and CDR2 is SQIVND (reference sequence). Trimming left V 6 bases short and J 3 bases short, with 15 bases between. The CDR3 consists of 15 residues.

V gene TRBV7-9 combines with J gene TRBJ2-1; the match to TRBD1 covers 8 bases. V shed 1 base and J 8 bases; nucleotides not matched to a gene: 10. The CDR3 runs to 16 residues. Looked up from germline, CDR1 is SEHNR and CDR2 is FQNEAQ (reference sequence). CDR3 protein: CASSLVGTGKEDEQFF. The CDR3 DNA reads as TGTGCCAGCAGCTTAGTCGGGACAGGCAAAGAGGATGAGCAGTTCTTC. The full variable domain, its missing parts supplied by reference TRBV7-9 and TRBJ2-1, is DTGVSQNPRHKITKRGQNVTFRCDPISEHNRLYWYRQTLGQGPEFLTYFQNEAQLEKSRLLSDRFSAERPKGSFSTLEIQRTEQGDSAMYLCASSLVGTGKEDEQFFGPGTRLTVL.

The genes are TRBV5-1 and TRBJ2-7; tentative D call: TRBD1 (5 bases). CDR1 and CDR2 from the germline V gene are SGHRS and YFSETQ. The CDR3 covers 12 residues. V was cut by 5 bases and J by 6 bases, with 12 bases left in between. The chain's CDR3 is CASSRDSVEQYF. DNA of the CDR3: TGCGCCAGCAGTCGAGACAGCGTCGAGCAGTACTTC.

The table lists this clone with a few counts. V and J are TRBV11-2 and TRBJ2-1, with 15 nucleotides matching TRBD2. Per germline, CDR1 SGHAT and CDR2 FQNNGV. This CDR3 region has 17 residues. V shed 7 bases and J 3 bases; nucleotides not matched to a gene: 7. The CDR3 DNA reads TGTGCCAGCACCAGGACTAGCGGGAGGGTACTCTACAATGAGCAGTTCTTC. Protein: CASTRTSGRVLYNEQFF.

The chain combines TRBV7-9 with TRBJ2-2; D possibly corresponds to TRBD2 (5 bases). Trimming left V 5 bases short and J 5 bases short, with 12 bases between. CDR3 length: 14 amino acids. Germline V CDR1 and CDR2: SEHNR, FQNEAQ (reference sequence). DNA of the CDR3: TGTGCCAGCAGCCCTTGGACTGGAACCGGGGAGCTGTTTTTT. Amino acids: CASSPWTGTGELFF.

V usage is TRBV19 and J usage is TRBJ1-4; D is undetermined. Germline V gene data show CDR1 as LNHDA and CDR2 as SQIVND (reference sequence). The CDR3 loop spans 15 amino acids. Trimming stripped 6 bases from V and 7 bases from J, with 18 bases between. CDR3 sequence (DNA): TGTGCCAGTAGCCCCCCGCGGGGTAGAGGTGAAAAACTGTTTTTT. Its translation is CASSPPRGRGEKLFF.

V is TRBV6-4 and J is TRBJ2-3, with 13 bases fitting TRBD2. The V and J ends lost 7 bases and 3 bases, in that order; junction bases with no gene match: 7. Germline assignment: CDR1 MRHNA and CDR2 SNTAGT. CDR3 length: 16 residues. The CDR3 bases are TGTGCCAGCACCGTAGGACTAGCGGGAGTGACAGATACGCAGTATTTT. The encoded protein is CASTVGLAGVTDTQYF.

This sequence joins TRBV15 and TRBJ2-5; the D gene is possibly TRBD2 (6 bases). Germline CDR1 and CDR2: LNHNV and YYDKDF (reference sequence). V gave up 5 bases and J gave up 5 bases, with 18 bases separating them. The CDR3 covers 15 residues. In DNA, the CDR3 is TGTGCCACCAGCTTTAAGGTGGGAGGTAGGGAGACCCAGTACTTC. Its protein product is CATSFKVGGRETQYF.

This sequence joins TRBV2 and TRBJ1-6; D may be TRBD1 (5 bases). Between the trimmed V and J ends, which lost 6 bases and 0 bases, there was a span of 9 bases. Germline V gene lookup returns CDR1 SNHLY and CDR2 FYNNEI. The CDR3 contains 15 residues. CDR3 sequence: CASRSGGSYNSPLHF. CDR3 nucleotide sequence: TGTGCCAGCAGGTCGGGGGGCTCCTATAATTCACCCCTCCACTTT.

V is TRBV6-5 and J is TRBJ1-5; D remains ambiguous. Germline CDR1 MNHEY, CDR2 SVGAGI. The V and J ends lost 9 bases and 1 base respectively, with 13 bases between them. This CDR3 contains 14 residues. Written as DNA, the CDR3 is TGTGCCAGTCGTAGGGAGATCAGCAATCAGCCCCAGCATTTT. It is translated as CASRREISNQPQHF.

The rearrangement uses TRBV11-2 and TRBJ2-7; 8 positions match TRBD1. From germline, CDR1 is SGHAT and CDR2 FQNNGV. J gave up 3 bases and V 0 bases, and 4 bases lay outside the gene matches. The CDR3 is 15 residues long. CDR3 residues: CASSLDGTGIYEQYF. The DNA for the CDR3 is TGTGCCAGCAGCTTAGATGGGACAGGAATCTACGAGCAGTACTTC.

The chain links TRBV2 to TRBJ1-5; TRBD1 matches at 7 bases. CDR3 length: 15 residues. V shed 3 bases and J 7 bases; nucleotides not matched to a gene: 9. The V gene's germline CDR1 is SNHLY and CDR2 FYNNEI. The CDR3 loop is CASSDRQGRYQPQHF. CDR3 coding DNA: TGTGCCAGCAGTGACCGACAGGGACGGTACCAGCCCCAGCATTTT.

The genes are TRBV30 and TRBJ2-3; 8 bases are a match to TRBD1. The CDR3 covers 14 residues. CDR1 and CDR2 from the germline V gene are GTSNPN and SVGIG (reference sequence). With V trimmed by 2 bases and J by 1 base, 2 bases remained unmatched. CDR3 sequence: CAWSWGQGTDTQYF. The CDR3 coding sequence is TGTGCCTGGAGTTGGGGACAGGGCACAGATACGCAGTATTTT.